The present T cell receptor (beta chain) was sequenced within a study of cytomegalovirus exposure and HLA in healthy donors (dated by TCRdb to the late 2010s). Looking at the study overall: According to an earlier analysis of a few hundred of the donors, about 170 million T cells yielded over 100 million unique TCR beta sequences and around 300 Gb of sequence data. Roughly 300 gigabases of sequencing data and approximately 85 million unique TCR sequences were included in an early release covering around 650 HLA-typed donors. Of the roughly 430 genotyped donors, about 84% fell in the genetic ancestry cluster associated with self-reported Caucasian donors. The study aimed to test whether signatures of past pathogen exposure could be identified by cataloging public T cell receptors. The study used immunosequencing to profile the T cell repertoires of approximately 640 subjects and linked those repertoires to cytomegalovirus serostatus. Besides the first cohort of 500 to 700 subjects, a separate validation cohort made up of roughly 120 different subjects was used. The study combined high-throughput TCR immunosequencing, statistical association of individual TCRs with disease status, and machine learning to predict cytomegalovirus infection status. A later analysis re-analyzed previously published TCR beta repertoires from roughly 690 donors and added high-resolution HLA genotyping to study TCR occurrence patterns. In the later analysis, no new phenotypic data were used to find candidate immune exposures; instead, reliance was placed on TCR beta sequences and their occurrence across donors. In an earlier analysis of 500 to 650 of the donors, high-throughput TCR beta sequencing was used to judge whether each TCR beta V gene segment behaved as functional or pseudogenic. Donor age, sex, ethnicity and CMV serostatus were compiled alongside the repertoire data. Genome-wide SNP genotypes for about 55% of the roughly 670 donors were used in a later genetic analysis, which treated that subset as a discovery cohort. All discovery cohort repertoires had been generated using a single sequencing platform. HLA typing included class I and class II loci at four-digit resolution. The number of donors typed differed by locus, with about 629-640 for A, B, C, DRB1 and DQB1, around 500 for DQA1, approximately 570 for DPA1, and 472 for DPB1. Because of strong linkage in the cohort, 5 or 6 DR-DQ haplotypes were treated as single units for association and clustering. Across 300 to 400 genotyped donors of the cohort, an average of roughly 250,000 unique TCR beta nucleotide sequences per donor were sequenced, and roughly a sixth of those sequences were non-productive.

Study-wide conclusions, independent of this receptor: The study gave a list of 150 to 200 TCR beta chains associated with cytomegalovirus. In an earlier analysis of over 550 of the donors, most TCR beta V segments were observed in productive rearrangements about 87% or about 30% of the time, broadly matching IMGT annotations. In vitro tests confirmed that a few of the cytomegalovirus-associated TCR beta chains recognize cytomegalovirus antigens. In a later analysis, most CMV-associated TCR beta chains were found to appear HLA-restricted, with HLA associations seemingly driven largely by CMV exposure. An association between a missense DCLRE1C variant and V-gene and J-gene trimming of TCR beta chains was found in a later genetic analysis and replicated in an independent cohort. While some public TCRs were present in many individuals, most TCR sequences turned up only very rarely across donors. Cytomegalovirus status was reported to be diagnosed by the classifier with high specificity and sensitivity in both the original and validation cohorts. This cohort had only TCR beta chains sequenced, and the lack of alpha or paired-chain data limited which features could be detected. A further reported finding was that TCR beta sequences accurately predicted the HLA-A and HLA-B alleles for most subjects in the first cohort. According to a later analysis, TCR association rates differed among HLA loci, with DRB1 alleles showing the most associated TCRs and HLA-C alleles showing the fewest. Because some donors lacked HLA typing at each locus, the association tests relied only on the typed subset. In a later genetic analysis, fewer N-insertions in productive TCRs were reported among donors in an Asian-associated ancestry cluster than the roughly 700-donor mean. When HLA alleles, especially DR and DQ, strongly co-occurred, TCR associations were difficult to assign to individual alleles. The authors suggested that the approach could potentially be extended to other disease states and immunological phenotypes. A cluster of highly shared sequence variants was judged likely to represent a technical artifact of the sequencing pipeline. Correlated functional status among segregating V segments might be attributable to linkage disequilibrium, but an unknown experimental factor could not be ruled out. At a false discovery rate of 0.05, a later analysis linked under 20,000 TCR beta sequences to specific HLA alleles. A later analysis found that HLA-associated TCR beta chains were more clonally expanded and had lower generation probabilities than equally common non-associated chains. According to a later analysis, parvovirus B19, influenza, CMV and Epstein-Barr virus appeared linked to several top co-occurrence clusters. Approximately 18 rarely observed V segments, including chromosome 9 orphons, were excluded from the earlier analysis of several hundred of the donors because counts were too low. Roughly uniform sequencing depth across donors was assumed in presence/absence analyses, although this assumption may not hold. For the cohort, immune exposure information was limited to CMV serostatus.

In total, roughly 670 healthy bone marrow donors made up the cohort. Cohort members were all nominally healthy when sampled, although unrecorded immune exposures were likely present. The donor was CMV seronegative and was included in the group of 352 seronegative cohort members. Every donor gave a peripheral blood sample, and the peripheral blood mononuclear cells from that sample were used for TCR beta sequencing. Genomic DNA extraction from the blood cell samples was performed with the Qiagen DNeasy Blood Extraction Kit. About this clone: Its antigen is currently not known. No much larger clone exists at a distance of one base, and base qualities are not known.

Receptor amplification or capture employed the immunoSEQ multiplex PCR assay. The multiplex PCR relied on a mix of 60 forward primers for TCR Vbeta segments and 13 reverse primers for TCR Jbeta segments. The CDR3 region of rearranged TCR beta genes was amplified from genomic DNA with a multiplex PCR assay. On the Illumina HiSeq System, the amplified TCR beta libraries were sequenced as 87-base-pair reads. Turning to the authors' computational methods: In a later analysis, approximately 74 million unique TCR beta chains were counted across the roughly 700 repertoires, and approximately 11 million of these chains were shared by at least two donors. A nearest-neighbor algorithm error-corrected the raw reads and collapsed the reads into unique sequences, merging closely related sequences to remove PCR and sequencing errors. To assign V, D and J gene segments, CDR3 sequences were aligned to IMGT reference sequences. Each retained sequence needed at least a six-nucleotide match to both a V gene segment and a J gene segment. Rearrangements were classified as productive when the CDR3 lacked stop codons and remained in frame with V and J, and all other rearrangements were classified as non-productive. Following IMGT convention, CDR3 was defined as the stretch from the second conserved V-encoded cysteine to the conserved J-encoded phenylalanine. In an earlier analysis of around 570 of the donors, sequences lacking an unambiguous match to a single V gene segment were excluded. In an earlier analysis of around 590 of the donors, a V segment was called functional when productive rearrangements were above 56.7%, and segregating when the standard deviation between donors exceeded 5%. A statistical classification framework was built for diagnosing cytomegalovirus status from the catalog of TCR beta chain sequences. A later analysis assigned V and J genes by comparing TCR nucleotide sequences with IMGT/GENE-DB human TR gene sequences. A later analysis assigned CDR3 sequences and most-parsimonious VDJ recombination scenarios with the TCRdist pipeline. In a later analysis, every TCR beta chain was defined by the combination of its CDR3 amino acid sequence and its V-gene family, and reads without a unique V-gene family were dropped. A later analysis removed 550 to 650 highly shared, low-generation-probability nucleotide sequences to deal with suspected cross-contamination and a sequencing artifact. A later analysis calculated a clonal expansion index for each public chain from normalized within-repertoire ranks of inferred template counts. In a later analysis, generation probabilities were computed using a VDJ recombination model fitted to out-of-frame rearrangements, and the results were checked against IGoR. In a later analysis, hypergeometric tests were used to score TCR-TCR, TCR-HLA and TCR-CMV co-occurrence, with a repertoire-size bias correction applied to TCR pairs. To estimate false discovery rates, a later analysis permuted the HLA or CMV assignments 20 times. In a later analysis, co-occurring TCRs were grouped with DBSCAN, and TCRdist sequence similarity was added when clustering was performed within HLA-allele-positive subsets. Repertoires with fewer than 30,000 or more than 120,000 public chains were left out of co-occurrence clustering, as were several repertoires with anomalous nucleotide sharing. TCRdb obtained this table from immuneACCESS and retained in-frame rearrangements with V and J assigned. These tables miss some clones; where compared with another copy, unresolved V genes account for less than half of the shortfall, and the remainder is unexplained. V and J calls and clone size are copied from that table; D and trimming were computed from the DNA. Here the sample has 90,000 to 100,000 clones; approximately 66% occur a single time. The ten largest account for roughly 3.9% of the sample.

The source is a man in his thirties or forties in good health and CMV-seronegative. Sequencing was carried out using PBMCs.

The nucleotide sequence reads TGTGCCAGCAGCAATAGCGGTAGTAGAGAAGAGTACTTC. Translated, this gives CASSNSGSREEYF. The chain is assembled from TRBV7-2 and TRBJ2-5; 6 matching bases give a weak D call of TRBD2. From its cysteine to its phenylalanine, the CDR3 spans 13 amino acids. The only DNA kept is the CDR3, 39 bases in frame from the first base. The germline V gene gives CDR1 as SGHTA and CDR2 as FQGNSA. V is clipped by 5 bases and J by 12 bases, and the sequence between their germline boundaries is 19 bases long. Here the CDR3 is joined to the reference TRBV7-2 and TRBJ2-5 genes, and the full variable domain is: GAGVSQSPSNKVTEKGKDVELRCDPISGHTALYWYRQSLGQGLEFLIYFQGNSAPDKSGLPSDRFSAERTGGSVSTLTIQRTQQEDSAVYLCASSNSGSREEYFGPGTRLLVL.